This T cell receptor beta chain was observed in a study of regulatory T cells in long-lasting Graves disease. Time point denoted: persistent/refractory GD, antithyroid drugs over 5 years with positive TRAb. Preparation of the TCR library used RNA extracted from PBMCs. TCR beta libraries were built with iRepertoire HTBI primers and Arm-PCR of CDR3 regions. TCRdb processed the multiplex PCR reads anew with MiXCR; each CDR3 protein has one entry. Here the sample spans more than 650,000 distinct CDR3 sequences, around 30% being singletons. Turning to this clonotype: The antigen remains unidentified.

Study-level points and caveats: Relative to newly diagnosed Graves' patients, persistent ones had lower TCR diversity.

The J segment lost 10 bases and the V segment lost 3 bases, leaving 2 bases of the junction unmatched. Germline V gene sequence: CDR1 GTSNPN, CDR2 SVGIG (reference sequence). This CDR3 is built from 12 residues. The sample here was peripheral blood mononuclear cells (PBMCs), taken when the disease was refractory, from a patient treated with antithyroid drugs. The receptor comes from a female donor with Graves disease. The chain has TRBV30 and TRBJ2-5; 13 bases agree with TRBD2. The CDR3 DNA sequence: TGTGCCTGGAGGGGACTAGCGGGGTACCAGTACTTC. It codes for CAWRGLAGYQYF.